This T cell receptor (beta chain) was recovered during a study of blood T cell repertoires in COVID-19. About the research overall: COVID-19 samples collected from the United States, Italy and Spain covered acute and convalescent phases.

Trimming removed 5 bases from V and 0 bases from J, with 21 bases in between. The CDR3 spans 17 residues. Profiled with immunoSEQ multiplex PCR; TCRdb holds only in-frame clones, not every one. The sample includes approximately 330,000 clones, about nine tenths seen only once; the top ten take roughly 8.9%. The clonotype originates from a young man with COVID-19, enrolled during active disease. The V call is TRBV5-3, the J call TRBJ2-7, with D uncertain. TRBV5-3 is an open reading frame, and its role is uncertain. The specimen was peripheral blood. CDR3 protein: CARRYILTRVPSYEQYF. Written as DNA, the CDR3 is TGTGCCAGAAGATATATCCTTACCCGGGTTCCCTCCTACGAGCAGTACTTC.